The 14 T cell receptor beta chains in this list originate from one sample, sequenced in a study of tumor and adjacent non-tumor tissue in lung cancer. RNA was extracted from bulk tissue without any cell sorting. TCRbeta libraries were built with three rounds of nested PCR, modified from ARM-PCR. TCRdb re-called the multiplex PCR reads with MiXCR, one entry per CDR3 protein. The sample lists 220,000 or so distinct CDR3 sequences; 71% were seen once. Input material: lung tumor tissue. These TCRs come from a man aged 60 to 75 with non-small cell lung cancer.

For this clonotype: Possible read error: a much larger clone is one base away. The genes are TRBV6-5 and TRBJ1-2; D possibly corresponds to TRBD1 (6 bases). The CDR3 is 14 residues long. With 2 bases removed from V and 8 bases from J, the gap between germline ends came to 15 bases. CDR1 and CDR2 from the germline V gene are MNHEY and SVGAGI. CDR3 bases: TGTGCCAGCAGTTACGATTCCAGGGGTTGGGGCTACACCTTC. Translating gives CASSYDSRGWGYTF.

Concerning this clonotype: A much bigger clone sits one base away, suggesting this may be a read error. The chain recombines TRBV12-3 or TRBV12-4 with TRBJ2-3; possibly TRBD1 for D (6 bases). The CDR3 contains 15 residues. CDR3: CACSAYRDSADTQYF. CDR3 DNA: TGTGCCTGCAGTGCCTACAGGGATTCCGCAGATACGCAGTATTTT.

The chain couples TRBV20-1 to TRBJ2-1; tentative D call: TRBD1 (5 bases). This CDR3 is built from 15 residues. Germline V gives CDR1 DFQATT, CDR2 SNEGSKA (reference sequence). V lost 7 bases to trimming and J lost 0 bases, with 16 bases between them. As DNA, the CDR3 is TGCAGTGTTCGCCAGGGCGTTAGCTCCTACAATGAGCAGTTCTTC. Translation gives CSVRQGVSSYNEQFF.

This clonotype occurred many times. Mismatch with germline at one junction end may stem from a read error. The chain joins TRBV4-1 to TRBJ1-2; possibly TRBD1 for D (5 bases). Germline V gene sequence: CDR1 MGHRA, CDR2 YSYEKL. CDR3 length: 14 amino acids. Written as DNA, the CDR3 is TGTGCCAGCAGCCAACCCACAGGCAACTATGGCTACACCTTC. It specifies CASSQPTGNYGYTF.

The rearrangement uses TRBV20-1 and TRBJ2-1; weak D call: TRBD2 (6 bases). The CDR3 length is 13 residues. Germline V gene sequence: CDR1 DFQATT, CDR2 SNEGSKA (reference sequence). V dropped 7 bases and J dropped 3 bases, with 13 bases sitting between them. Written as DNA, the CDR3 is TGCAGTGTTACCGTGACTAGCTACAATGAGCAGTTCTTC. Protein product: CSVTVTSYNEQFF.

To note about this clonotype: A much bigger clone sits one base away, suggesting this may be a read error. No conserved phenylalanine or tryptophan is present at the end of the CDR3, so a read error is the likely explanation. V gene TRBV5-5 combines with J gene TRBJ1-3, with D possibly being TRBD1 (5 bases). The CDR3 contains 14 residues. Germline V lookup: CDR1 SGHKS, CDR2 YYEKEE (reference sequence). Trimming removed 4 bases at V and 4 bases at J, with 12 bases between. This CDR3 is CASSLTGDGNTIYS. Written as DNA, the CDR3 is TGTGCCAGCAGCCTCACCGGGGACGGAAACACCATATATTCT.

This clonotype has at least ten counts. The chain has TRBV4-1 and TRBJ2-7, with D possibly being TRBD1 (6 bases). Germline V CDR1 and CDR2: MGHRA, YSYEKL. V lost 2 bases and J 6 bases, leaving 11 bases between the germline ends. The CDR3 length is 13 residues. The CDR3 bases are TGCGCCAGCAGCCAATTACAGGGCTCCGAGCAGTACTTC. As protein: CASSQLQGSEQYF.

The genes are TRBV10-1 and TRBJ2-5, with 7 positions matching TRBD2. CDR1 is WNHNN and CDR2 is SYGVQD in the germline V gene (reference sequence). The CDR3 runs to 15 residues. Losses at the gene ends were 3 bases for V and 4 bases for J; bases not matched to a gene: 8. CDR3 protein: CASSDRGTGGETQYF. DNA of the CDR3: TGCGCCAGCAGTGACCGGGGAACGGGGGGAGAGACCCAGTACTTC.

The table lists this clonotype with many counts. The chain links TRBV4-1 to TRBJ2-7; the match to TRBD2 covers 11 bases. The CDR3 totals 15 residues. CDR1 and CDR2 from the germline V gene are MGHRA and YSYEKL. The ends lost 1 base at V and 2 bases at J; junction bases unmatched: 1. CDR3 in DNA: TGCGCCAGCAGCCAAGGACTAGCGGGACCCTACGAGCAGTACTTC. Translated, it gives CASSQGLAGPYEQYF.

A few counts support this clonotype. Possible read error: a much larger clone is one base away. V usage is TRBV6-1 and J usage is TRBJ2-1; a weak D match, TRBD2 (6 bases). The germline V gene has CDR1 MNHNS and CDR2 SASEGT. CDR3 length: 14 amino acids. V was shortened by 4 bases and J by 6 bases, with 13 bases between the two germline ends. The CDR3 DNA follows: TGTGCCAGCAGTGCCATTTCGGAGGGCAATGAGCAGTTCTTC. It specifies CASSAISEGNEQFF.

The rearrangement uses TRBV5-5 and TRBJ1-2; no definite D call. The germline V gene encodes CDR1 SGHKS and CDR2 YYEKEE (reference sequence). This CDR3 has 16 residues. The germline V and J ends were trimmed by 4 bases and 13 bases, with 29 bases remaining between them. The CDR3 DNA follows: TGTGCCAGCAGCCGGTATGGCGAGGGTATTGAGTCTGGCATCACCTTC. Protein: CASSRYGEGIESGITF.

This clonotype has more than one count but fewer than ten. The genes are TRBV7-8 and TRBJ1-4; maybe TRBD1 (6 bases). V was shortened by 3 bases and J by 11 bases, with 13 bases between the two germline ends. Looked up from germline, CDR1 is SGHVS and CDR2 is FQNEAQ. The CDR3 length is 13 residues. CDR3 DNA sequence: TGTGCCAGCAGCTTCACACAGGGTTCGAAACTGTTTTTT. Protein sequence: CASSFTQGSKLFF.

The chain combines TRBV20-1 with TRBJ2-7, with TRBD2 matching over 10 bases. CDR1 and CDR2 from the germline V gene are DFQATT and SNEGSKA (reference sequence). This CDR3 has 14 amino acids. CDR3 protein: CIASYSGGLSEQYF. DNA of the CDR3: TGCATAGCTTCTTATAGCGGGGGGCTCTCCGAGCAGTACTTC.

Regarding this clonotype: It may be a read error: a sequence one base away is much more abundant. This chain joins TRBV20-1 and TRBJ1-4, with D unresolved. Germline assignment: CDR1 DFQATT and CDR2 SNEGSKA (reference sequence). This CDR3 is built from 13 residues. V was pared by 3 bases and J by 5 bases, with 10 bases between. CDR3 nucleotide sequence: TGCAGTGCTAGCATGGCGAAGAATGAAAAACTGTTTTTT. This encodes CSASMAKNEKLFF.